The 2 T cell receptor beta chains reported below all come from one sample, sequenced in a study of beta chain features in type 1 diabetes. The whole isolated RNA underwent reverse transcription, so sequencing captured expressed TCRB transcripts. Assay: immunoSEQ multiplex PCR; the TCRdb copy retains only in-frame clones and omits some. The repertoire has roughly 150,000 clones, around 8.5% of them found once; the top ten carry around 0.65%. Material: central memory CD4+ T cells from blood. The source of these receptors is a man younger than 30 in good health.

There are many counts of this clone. The CDR3 sequence: CASSLAGMNTGELFF. The CDR3 DNA reads TGTGCCAGCAGCTTGGCGGGGATGAACACCGGGGAGCTGTTTTTT. The genes are TRBV5-4 and TRBJ2-2, with D perhaps TRBD2 (5 bases). CDR3 length: 15 amino acids. CDR1 is SGHNT, CDR2 YYREEE, per germline (reference sequence). Trimming took 0 bases from V and 1 from J, leaving 7 bases between them.

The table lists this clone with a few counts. In DNA, the CDR3 is TGTGCCAGCAGTCTGATGGGGGCCCACACCGGGGAGCTGTTTTTT. It encodes CASSLMGAHTGELFF. The chain joins TRBV6-5 to TRBJ2-2; tentative D call: TRBD1 (6 bases). The CDR3 runs to 15 residues. The V gene's germline CDR1 is MNHEY and CDR2 SVGAGI. Trimming left V 5 bases short and J 3 bases short, with 13 bases between.